These 32 T cell receptor beta chains were all obtained from the same sample, sequenced in a study of T cell repertoires in cytomegalovirus infection. MiXCR, applied by TCRdb to the reads, yields one record per CDR3 protein. The sample contains 310,000 or so distinct CDR3 sequences, under 20% of which appear only once. The sample consisted of PBMCs. The receptors here all came from a human donor in good health (CMV status not recorded). Some clones in this sample may be carry-over from other donors' samples.

The V gene is TRBV6-5, the J gene TRBJ2-3, with TRBD2 matching over 8 bases. The CDR3 extends over 18 amino acids. The germline V gene has CDR1 MNHEY and CDR2 SVGAGI. V shed 6 bases and J 0 bases; nucleotides not matched to a gene: 14. The CDR3 DNA is TGTGCCAGCAGCAACCGGGGGAGCGGGGGTCTTAGCACAGATACGCAGTATTTT. Encoded protein: CASSNRGSGGLSTDTQYF.

The V gene is TRBV5-1, the J gene TRBJ2-3; 11 bases align to TRBD2. The germline gives CDR1 SGHRS, CDR2 YFSETQ. V was pared by 4 bases and J by 2 bases, with 6 bases of the junction left unmatched. This CDR3 contains 16 residues. The CDR3 here is CASSLGTSGFTDTQYF. DNA for the CDR3: TGCGCCAGCAGCCTCGGGACTAGCGGTTTCACAGATACGCAGTATTTT.

The chain joins TRBV6-2 or TRBV6-3 to TRBJ2-6; 7 bases agree with TRBD1. V gave up 6 bases and J gave up 0 bases; unmatched junction bases: 5. CDR1 and CDR2 from the germline V gene are MNHEY and SVGEGT. This CDR3 contains 16 residues. In DNA form, the CDR3 reads TGTGCCAGCAGACTTGGGACAGCCTCTGGGGCCAACGTCCTGACTTTC. Protein: CASRLGTASGANVLTF.

This chain joins TRBV28 and TRBJ1-1; D unclear. With 7 bases removed from V and 2 bases from J, the gap between germline ends came to 17 bases. This CDR3 has 15 residues. Germline V gene sequence: CDR1 MDHEN, CDR2 SYDVKM. CDR3 nucleotide sequence: TGTGCCAGCAAGCTCCCTTACGGGGAAAACACTGAAGCTTTCTTT. Residues: CASKLPYGENTEAFF.

Points on this clonotype: A much larger clonotype is one base distant, so this may be a read error. The V and J genes are TRBV12-3 or TRBV12-4 and TRBJ2-3, with D perhaps TRBD2 (6 bases). This CDR3 has 16 amino acids. Trimming shortened V by 4 bases and J by 3 bases, and 17 bases separated the two germline ends. The CDR3 region has the DNA TGTGCCAGCAGTTCAATGGGGGGTATCCCGACAGATACGCAGTATTTT. Its protein product is CASSSMGGIPTDTQYF.

In its sample, this clonotype was seen a few times. Sequence at one end of the junction differs from germline and may be a read error. The V call is TRBV7-7, the J call TRBJ2-5; D not resolved. The CDR3 runs 14 residues. The germline V gene encodes CDR1 SSHAT and CDR2 FNYEAQ (reference sequence). CDR3 in amino acids: CASSLSGAQETQYF. The CDR3 DNA follows: TGTGCTAGCAGCTTGTCAGGCGCCCAAGAGACCCAGTACTTC.

The sample holds many counts of this clonotype. The rearrangement uses TRBV7-3 and TRBJ1-1; D remains ambiguous. In germline, CDR1 is SGHTA, CDR2 FQGTGA. CDR3 length: 15 residues. V was cut by 5 bases and J by 5 bases, with 18 bases left in between. The CDR3 bases are TGTGCCAGCAGCCCTCACACGGGTTTGGGGACTGAAGCTTTCTTT. Translating it yields CASSPHTGLGTEAFF.

This clonotype was detected many times. V and J are TRBV12-3 or TRBV12-4 and TRBJ1-3; 11 nucleotides line up with TRBD1. The CDR3 runs 18 residues. V shed 7 bases, J shed 0 bases, and the junction held 11 bases outside the gene matches. CDR3 sequence reads: CASKIGQGAFDSGNTIYF. The DNA for the CDR3 is TGTGCCAGCAAAATCGGACAGGGGGCGTTTGACTCTGGAAACACCATATATTTT.

The genes are TRBV19 and TRBJ2-1; 9 bases match TRBD1. This CDR3 is 16 amino acids long. Germline CDR1 reads LNHDA; CDR2 reads SQIVND (reference sequence). J gave up 9 bases and V 3 bases, and 12 bases lay outside the gene matches. In nucleotides, the CDR3 is TGTGCCAGTAGTATCTCGACAGGGGGGGTATTCGGTGAGCAGTTCTTC. Residues: CASSISTGGVFGEQFF. The variable domain in full, with the rest retrieved from reference TRBV19 and TRBJ2-1, is DGGITQSPKYLFRKEGQNVTLSCEQNLNHDAMYWYRQDPGQGLRLIYYSQIVNDFQKGDIAEGYSVSREKKESFPLTVTSAQKNPTAFYLCASSISTGGVFGEQFFGPGTRLTVL.

A few counts support this clonotype. The chain joins TRBV5-4 to TRBJ2-2; D could derive from TRBD1 or TRBD2 (6 bases each). The CDR3 is 17 amino acids. V lost 4 bases to trimming and J lost 0 bases, with 16 bases between them. Germline V gene data show CDR1 as SGHNT and CDR2 as YYREEE (reference sequence). The CDR3 loop is CASSPGRGTTNTGELFF. The CDR3 nucleotides are TGTGCCAGCAGCCCCGGCCGCGGGACAACGAACACCGGGGAGCTGTTTTTT.

This clonotype was seen more than once but under ten times. The gene calls are TRBV15 and TRBJ1-4; weak D call: TRBD1 (5 bases). Per germline, CDR1 LNHNV and CDR2 YYDKDF (reference sequence). This CDR3 comprises 16 residues. Trimming removed 0 bases from V and 10 bases from J, with 18 bases in between. The CDR3 loop reads CATSRDPAGTWGKLFF. The CDR3, as DNA: TGTGCCACCAGCAGAGATCCTGCCGGGACCTGGGGAAAACTGTTTTTT. The whole variable domain, filled in from reference TRBV15 and TRBJ1-4, reads DAMVIQNPRYQVTQFGKPVTLSCSQTLNHNVMYWYQQKSSQAPKLLFHYYDKDFNNEADTPDNFQSRRPNTSFCFLDIRSPGLGDTAMYLCATSRDPAGTWGKLFFGSGTQLSVL.

This clonotype was seen ten or more times. The V gene is TRBV7-9, the J gene TRBJ1-1; TRBD1 matches at 10 bases. Germline loops: CDR1 SEHNR, CDR2 FQNEAQ (reference sequence). This CDR3 spans 19 amino acids. The junction had 17 bases not matched to a gene; V was cut back by 7 bases and J by 0 bases. Written as DNA, the CDR3 is TGTGCCAGCACCCGACAGGGGGCAACCCCTGTTATAATGAACACTGAAGCTTTCTTT. Amino acid sequence: CASTRQGATPVIMNTEAFF.

There are a few counts of this clonotype. V gene TRBV12-3 or TRBV12-4 combines with J gene TRBJ1-5; 7 bases align to TRBD1. Trimming at V came to 6 bases and at J to 6 bases, leaving 11 bases not matched to a gene. The CDR3 spans 15 residues. In nucleotides, the CDR3 is TGTGCCAGCAGCTCGGGACAGTCTGTAAGTCAGCCCCAGCATTTT. Residues: CASSSGQSVSQPQHF.

This clonotype was recorded many times. CDR3 in DNA: TGTGCCAGCAGCCGCTTTGGGGGGAACACTGAAGCTTTCTTT. It is translated as CASSRFGGNTEAFF. The V gene is TRBV11-1, the J gene TRBJ1-1; TRBD1 might be the D (5 bases). CDR3 length: 14 amino acids. CDR1 SGHAT and CDR2 FQDESV come from the germline V gene (reference sequence). Deletions cut 5 bases from V and 1 base from J, with 11 bases between.

This clonotype was counted ten times or more. This chain uses TRBV7-2 with TRBJ1-1, with unresolved D. Germline CDR1 reads SGHTA; CDR2 reads FQGNSA. The CDR3 runs to 14 residues. V shed 1 base and J shed 4 bases, with 10 bases lying between them. CDR3 in amino acids: CASSLVGTATEAFF. CDR3 nucleotides: TGTGCCAGCAGCTTAGTTGGCACAGCCACTGAAGCTTTCTTT.

In its sample, this clonotype was seen many times. The rearrangement links TRBV7-6 to TRBJ2-7; 8 bases align to TRBD1. Trimming at V came to 1 base and at J to 4 bases, leaving 6 bases not matched to a gene. Germline values: CDR1 SGHVS, CDR2 FNYEAQ. The CDR3 runs to 15 residues. The CDR3: CASSLEYRGAYEQYF. The CDR3 DNA reads TGTGCCAGCAGCTTAGAGTACAGGGGGGCATACGAGCAGTACTTC. Using reference TRBV7-6 and TRBJ2-7 for the parts outside the CDR3, the full variable domain is GAGVSQSPRYKVTKRGQDVALRCDPISGHVSLYWYRQALGQGPEFLTYFNYEAQQDKSGLPNDRFSAERPEGSISTLTIQRTEQRDSAMYRCASSLEYRGAYEQYFGPGTRLTVT.

This clonotype came up a few times. The V and J genes are TRBV19 and TRBJ2-1; D gene unclear. This CDR3 region has 11 residues. V dropped 8 bases and J dropped 8 bases, with 10 bases sitting between them. CDR1 and CDR2 (germline): LNHDA, SQIVND (reference sequence). CDR3 region: CASLGTYEQFF. CDR3 sequence (DNA): TGTGCCAGTCTAGGAACTTATGAGCAGTTCTTC.

The chain links TRBV18 to TRBJ2-7; tentatively, D is TRBD2 (6 bases). The CDR3 spans 15 residues. The V gene lost 3 bases and the J gene lost 5 bases, with 17 bases spanning the gap. Germline CDR1 and CDR2: KGHSH and LQKENI. The CDR3 region is CASSPVQEGINEQYF. The CDR3 bases are TGTGCCAGCTCACCTGTGCAGGAGGGGATTAACGAGCAGTACTTC.

The chain is built from TRBV6-5 and TRBJ1-2, with 8 bases that match TRBD1. The CDR3 is 15 amino acids. Germline CDR1 is MNHEY and CDR2 is SVGAGI. V trimming: 3 bases; J trimming: 6 bases; junction bases outside the gene matches: 9. CDR3 residues: CASSYSGRDRNGYTF. CDR3 nucleotides: TGTGCCAGCAGTTATTCCGGACGGGACAGGAATGGCTACACCTTC.

This clonotype was picked up many times. This chain joins TRBV7-2 and TRBJ1-2, with D tentatively TRBD1 (5 bases). The CDR3 sequence is 14 residues long. Deletions cut 5 bases from V and 11 bases from J, with 21 bases between. Germline values: CDR1 SGHTA, CDR2 FQGNSA. The DNA of the CDR3 is TGTGCCAGCAGCCAGCTATCGGGACTTTTAGGGTACACCTTC. Its protein is CASSQLSGLLGYTF.

The rearrangement uses TRBV6-2 or TRBV6-3 and TRBJ1-1, with 9 positions matching TRBD1. The germline gives CDR1 MNHEY, CDR2 SVGEGT. CDR3 length: 15 residues. Losses at the gene ends were 5 bases for V and 4 bases for J; bases not matched to a gene: 8. As DNA, the CDR3 is TGTGCCAGCAGTAAGGGGACAGGGTGGACCACTGAAGCTTTCTTT. As protein: CASSKGTGWTTEAFF.

This clonotype was detected only a few times. V is TRBV7-2 and J is TRBJ2-3; D is unclear. V was shortened by 5 bases and J by 0 bases, with 12 bases between the two germline ends. The germline CDR1 and CDR2 sequences are SGHTA and FQGNSA. The CDR3 extends over 15 amino acids. This CDR3 is CASSPSGASTDTQYF. The CDR3 nucleotides are TGTGCCAGCAGCCCCTCGGGCGCTAGCACAGATACGCAGTATTTT.

The chain links TRBV19 to TRBJ2-3; 9 bases agree with TRBD1. The CDR3 consists of 17 residues. V was clipped by 4 bases and J by 1 base; unmatched bases: 9. Germline loops: CDR1 LNHDA, CDR2 SQIVND (reference sequence). The CDR3 nucleotides read TGTGCCAGTAGTAACCCTTACAGGGGGCGCGGCACAGATACGCAGTATTTT. Protein product: CASSNPYRGRGTDTQYF.

J is TRBJ2-1 and V is TRBV20-1; 7 positions match TRBD2. This CDR3 region has 14 residues. V lost 5 bases, J lost 0 bases, and 4 bases stayed unmatched. CDR1 DFQATT and CDR2 SNEGSKA come from the germline V gene (reference sequence). The CDR3: CSAPSGSSYNEQFF. The CDR3 DNA reads as TGCAGTGCTCCTAGCGGTAGCTCCTACAATGAGCAGTTCTTC.

This clonotype showed up just a few times. The chain joins TRBV7-9 to TRBJ2-3; 8 bases map to TRBD1. CDR3 length: 16 residues. V lost 0 bases, J lost 7 bases, and 9 bases stayed unmatched. Germline V gene sequence: CDR1 SEHNR, CDR2 FQNEAQ (reference sequence). The DNA for the CDR3 is TGTGCCAGCAGCTTAGCCGGGACAGGTCCGATGAATACGCAGTATTTT. Protein: CASSLAGTGPMNTQYF. Looking up the rest from reference TRBV7-9 and TRBJ2-3 gives the full variable domain: DTGVSQNPRHKITKRGQNVTFRCDPISEHNRLYWYRQTLGQGPEFLTYFQNEAQLEKSRLLSDRFSAERPKGSFSTLEIQRTEQGDSAMYLCASSLAGTGPMNTQYFGPGTRLTVL.

Ten or more counts support this clonotype. The rearrangement joins TRBV6-2 or TRBV6-3 to TRBJ1-4; D uncertain. CDR1 is MNHEY and CDR2 is SVGEGT in the germline V gene. Trimming left V 2 bases short and J 8 bases short, with 21 bases between. The CDR3 runs to 17 residues. The CDR3 is CASSYDVIGVRGEKLFF. The CDR3 nucleotides read TGTGCCAGCAGTTACGACGTCATTGGGGTGAGAGGAGAAAAACTGTTTTTT.

This chain connects TRBV10-3 to TRBJ2-5; D unclear. This CDR3 comprises 12 residues. Germline values: CDR1 ENHRY, CDR2 SYGVKD. Trimming left V 4 bases short and J 2 bases short, with 5 bases between. The CDR3 DNA reads as TGTGCCATCAGTGGAGTTCAAGAGACCCAGTACTTC. The encoded protein is CAISGVQETQYF.

Many counts were recorded for this clonotype. The chain's CDR3 is CASSYSRGLNSGNTIYF. DNA for the CDR3: TGTGCCAGCAGTTACTCGCGGGGACTCAACTCTGGAAACACCATATATTTT. This chain uses TRBV6-6 with TRBJ1-3; tentatively, D is TRBD1 (5 bases). V lost 0 bases and J 0 bases, leaving 12 bases between the germline ends. The germline V gene encodes CDR1 MNHNY and CDR2 SVGAGI (reference sequence). The CDR3 length is 17 residues.

This clonotype was seen ten or more times. This chain joins TRBV20-1 and TRBJ1-2; D uncertain. This CDR3 is built from 10 residues. Germline values: CDR1 DFQATT, CDR2 SNEGSKA (reference sequence). V lost 4 bases and J lost 7, with 7 bases in between. CDR3 loop: CSAKDGGYTF. The CDR3, as DNA: TGCAGTGCTAAAGACGGTGGCTACACCTTC.

The chain couples TRBV27 to TRBJ2-7; 8 nucleotides align to TRBD1. CDR3 size: 13 residues. With 8 bases clipped from V and 3 bases from J, the junction kept 6 bases outside the gene matches. Per germline, CDR1 MNHEY and CDR2 SMNVEV (reference sequence). CDR3 loop: CASGPGQDYEQYF. CDR3 bases: TGTGCCAGCGGGCCGGGACAGGACTACGAGCAGTACTTC.

The table lists this clonotype with many counts. The rearrangement links TRBV7-2 to TRBJ1-2; no definite D call. V was trimmed by 5 bases and J by 1 base, leaving 5 bases between them. The germline CDR1 and CDR2 sequences are SGHTA and FQGNSA. The CDR3 runs to 12 residues. CDR3 nucleotide sequence: TGTGCCAGCAGCACAAATAACTATGGCTACACCTTC. Amino acids: CASSTNNYGYTF.

V gene TRBV12-3 or TRBV12-4 combines with J gene TRBJ2-7; 10 bases line up with TRBD1. Trimming removed 5 bases from V and 7 bases from J; junction bases left unmatched: 5. This CDR3 has 13 residues. CDR3 coding DNA: TGTGCCAGCAGTCGGACAGGGGGAGGGGAGCAGTACTTC. It is translated as CASSRTGGGEQYF.